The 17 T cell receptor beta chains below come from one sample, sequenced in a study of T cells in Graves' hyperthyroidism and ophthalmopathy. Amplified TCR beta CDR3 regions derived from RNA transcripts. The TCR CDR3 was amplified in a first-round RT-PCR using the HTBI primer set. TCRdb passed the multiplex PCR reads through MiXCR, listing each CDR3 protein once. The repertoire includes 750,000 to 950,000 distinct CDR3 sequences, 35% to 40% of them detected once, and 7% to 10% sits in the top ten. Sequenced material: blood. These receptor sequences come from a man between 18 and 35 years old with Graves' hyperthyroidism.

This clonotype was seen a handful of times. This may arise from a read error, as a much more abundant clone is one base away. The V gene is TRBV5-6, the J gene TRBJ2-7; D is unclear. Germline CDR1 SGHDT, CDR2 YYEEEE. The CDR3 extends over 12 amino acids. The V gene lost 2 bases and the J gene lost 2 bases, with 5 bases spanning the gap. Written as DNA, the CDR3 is TGTGCCAGCAGCTTCCAGCCCTACGAGCAGTACTTC. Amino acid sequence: CASSFQPYEQYF.

The CDR3, as DNA: TGTGCCAGCAGCTGGAGAAGGAATCAGCCCCAGCATTTT. It translates to CASSWRRNQPQHF. V and J are TRBV5-6 and TRBJ1-5; D remains ambiguous. CDR1 is SGHDT and CDR2 is YYEEEE in the germline V gene. V was pared by 3 bases and J by 4 bases, with 8 bases between. This CDR3 comprises 13 residues.

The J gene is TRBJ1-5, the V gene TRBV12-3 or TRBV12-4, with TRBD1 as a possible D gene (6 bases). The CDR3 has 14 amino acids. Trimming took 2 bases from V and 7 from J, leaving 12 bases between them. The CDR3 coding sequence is TGTGCCAGCAGTTTACCAGGGGACGGGCAGCCCCAGCATTTT. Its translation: CASSLPGDGQPQHF.

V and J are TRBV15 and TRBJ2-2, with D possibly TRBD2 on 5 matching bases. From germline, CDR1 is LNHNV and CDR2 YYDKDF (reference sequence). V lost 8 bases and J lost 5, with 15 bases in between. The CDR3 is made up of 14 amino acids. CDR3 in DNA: TGTGCCACCGCGTTGTCGGGGTATACCGGGGAGCTGTTTTTT. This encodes CATALSGYTGELFF.

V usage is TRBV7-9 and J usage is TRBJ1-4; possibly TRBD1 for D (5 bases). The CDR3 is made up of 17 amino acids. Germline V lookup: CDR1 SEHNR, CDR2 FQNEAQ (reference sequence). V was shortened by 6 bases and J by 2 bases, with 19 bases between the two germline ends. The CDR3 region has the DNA TGTGCCAGCAGTCCGCCCCCCAGGGAGGACACTAATGAAAAACTGTTTTTT. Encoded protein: CASSPPPREDTNEKLFF.

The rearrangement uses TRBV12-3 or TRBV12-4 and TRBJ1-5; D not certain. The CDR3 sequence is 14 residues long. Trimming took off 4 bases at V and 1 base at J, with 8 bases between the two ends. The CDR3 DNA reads TGTGCCAGCAGTTCCGTTGTGAGCAATCAGCCCCAGCATTTT. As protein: CASSSVVSNQPQHF.

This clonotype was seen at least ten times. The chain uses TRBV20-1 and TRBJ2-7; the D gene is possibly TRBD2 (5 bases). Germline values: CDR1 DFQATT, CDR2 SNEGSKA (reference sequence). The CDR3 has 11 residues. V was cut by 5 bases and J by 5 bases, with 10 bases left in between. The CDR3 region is CSAPRVDEQYF. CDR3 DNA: TGCAGTGCTCCGCGGGTGGACGAGCAGTACTTC.

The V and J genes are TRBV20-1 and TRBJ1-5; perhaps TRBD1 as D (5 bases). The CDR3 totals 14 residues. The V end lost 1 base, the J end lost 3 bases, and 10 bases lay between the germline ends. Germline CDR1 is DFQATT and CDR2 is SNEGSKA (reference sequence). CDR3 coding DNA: TGCAGTGCTAGAGCCCACAGGTCCAATCAGCCCCAGCATTTT. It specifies CSARAHRSNQPQHF.

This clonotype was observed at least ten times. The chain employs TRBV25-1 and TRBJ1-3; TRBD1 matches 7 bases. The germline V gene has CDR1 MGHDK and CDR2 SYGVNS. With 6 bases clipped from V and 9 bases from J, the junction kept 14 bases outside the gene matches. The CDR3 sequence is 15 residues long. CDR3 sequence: CASSSGEGQIGTIYF. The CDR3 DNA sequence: TGTGCCAGCAGCTCCGGCGAGGGACAGATAGGCACCATATATTTT.

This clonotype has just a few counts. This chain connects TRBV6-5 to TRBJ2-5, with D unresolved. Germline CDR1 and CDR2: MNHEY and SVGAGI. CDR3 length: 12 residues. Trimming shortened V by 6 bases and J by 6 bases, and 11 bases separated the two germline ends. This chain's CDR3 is CASSFPSQTQYF. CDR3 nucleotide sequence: TGTGCCAGCAGCTTTCCCTCCCAGACCCAGTACTTC.

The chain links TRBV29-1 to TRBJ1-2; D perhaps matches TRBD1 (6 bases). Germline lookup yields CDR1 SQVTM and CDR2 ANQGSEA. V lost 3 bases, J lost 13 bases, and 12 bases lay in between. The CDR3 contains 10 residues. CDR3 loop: CSVDGGRATF. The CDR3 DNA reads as TGCAGCGTTGACGGGGGCAGGGCCACCTTC. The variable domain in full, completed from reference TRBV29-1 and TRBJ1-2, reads SAVISQKPSRDICQRGTSLTIQCQVDSQVTMMFWYRQQPGQSLTLIATANQGSEATYESGFVIDKFPISRPNLTFSTLTVSNMSPEDSSIYLCSVDGGRATFGSGTRLTVV.

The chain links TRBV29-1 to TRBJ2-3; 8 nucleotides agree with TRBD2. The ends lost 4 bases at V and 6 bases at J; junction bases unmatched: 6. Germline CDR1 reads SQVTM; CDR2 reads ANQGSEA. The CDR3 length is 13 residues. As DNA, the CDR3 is TGCAGCGTTGCGGACGGGAGGGCCGATACGCAGTATTTT. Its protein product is CSVADGRADTQYF.

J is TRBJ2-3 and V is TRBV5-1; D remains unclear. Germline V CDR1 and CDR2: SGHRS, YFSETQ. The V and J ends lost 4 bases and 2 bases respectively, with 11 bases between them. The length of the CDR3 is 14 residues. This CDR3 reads CASSKDGNTDTQYF. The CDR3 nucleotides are TGCGCCAGCAGCAAGGACGGAAACACAGATACGCAGTATTTT. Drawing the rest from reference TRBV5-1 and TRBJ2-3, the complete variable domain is KAGVTQTPRYLIKTRGQQVTLSCSPISGHRSVSWYQQTPGQGLQFLFEYFSETQRNKGNFPGRFSGRQFSNSRSEMNVSTLELGDSALYLCASSKDGNTDTQYFGPGTRLTVL.

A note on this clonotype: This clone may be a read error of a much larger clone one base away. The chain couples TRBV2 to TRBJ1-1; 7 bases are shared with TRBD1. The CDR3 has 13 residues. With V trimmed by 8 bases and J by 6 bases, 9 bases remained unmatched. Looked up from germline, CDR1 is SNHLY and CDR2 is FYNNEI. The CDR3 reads CASGMTGRPEAFF. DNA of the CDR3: TGTGCCAGCGGGATGACAGGGCGACCTGAAGCTTTCTTT.

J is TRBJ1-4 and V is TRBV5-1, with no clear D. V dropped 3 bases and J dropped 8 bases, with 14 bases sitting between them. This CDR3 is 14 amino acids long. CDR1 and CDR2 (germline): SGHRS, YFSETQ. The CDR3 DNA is TGCGCCAGCAGCTCGACTCCGGGCCGAGAAAAACTGTTTTTT. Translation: CASSSTPGREKLFF.

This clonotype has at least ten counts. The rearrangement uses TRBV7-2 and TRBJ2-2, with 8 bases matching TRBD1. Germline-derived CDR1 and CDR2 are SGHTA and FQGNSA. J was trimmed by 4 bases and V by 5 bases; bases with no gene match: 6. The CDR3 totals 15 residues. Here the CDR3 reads CASSPQGARTGELFF. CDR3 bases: TGTGCCAGCAGCCCGCAGGGGGCGCGCACCGGGGAGCTGTTTTTT. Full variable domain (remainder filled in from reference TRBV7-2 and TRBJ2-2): GAGVSQSPSNKVTEKGKDVELRCDPISGHTALYWYRQSLGQGLEFLIYFQGNSAPDKSGLPSDRFSAERTGGSVSTLTIQRTQQEDSAVYLCASSPQGARTGELFFGEGSRLTVL.

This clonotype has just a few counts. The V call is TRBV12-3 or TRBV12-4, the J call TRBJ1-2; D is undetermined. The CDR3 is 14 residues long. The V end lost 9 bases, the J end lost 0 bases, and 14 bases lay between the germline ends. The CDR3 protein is CASNPTGPNYGYTF. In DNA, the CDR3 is TGTGCCAGTAACCCGACCGGGCCTAACTATGGCTACACCTTC.